What follows are 9 T cell receptor beta chains derived from one specimen sequenced in a study of cytomegalovirus exposure and HLA in healthy donors. Primers for the PCR totalled 60 Vbeta and 13 Jbeta. The assay was immunoSEQ multiplex PCR, and TCRdb's table has in-frame clones only and misses some. The table records roughly 86,000 clones, 60% to 80% of them present only once. Sequencing input: PBMCs. Receptors were obtained from a man between 60 and 75 years old in good health and CMV-seronegative.

The chain joins TRBV7-9 to TRBJ2-7; 10 bases are a match to TRBD1. Germline CDR1 and CDR2: SEHNR and FQNEAQ (reference sequence). There are 14 residues in the CDR3. Germline trimming cut 5 bases from V and 3 bases from J; bases unmatched to any gene: 4. CDR3 protein: CASSPDRGNYEQYF. DNA of the CDR3: TGTGCCAGCAGCCCGGACAGGGGGAACTACGAGCAGTACTTC. Looking up the rest from reference TRBV7-9 and TRBJ2-7 gives the full variable domain: DTGVSQNPRHKITKRGQNVTFRCDPISEHNRLYWYRQTLGQGPEFLTYFQNEAQLEKSRLLSDRFSAERPKGSFSTLEIQRTEQGDSAMYLCASSPDRGNYEQYFGPGTRLTVT.

The chain is built from TRBV7-8 and TRBJ1-1; 9 bases agree with TRBD1. This CDR3 is built from 17 residues. CDR1 and CDR2 from the germline V gene are SGHVS and FQNEAQ. Trimming took 6 bases from V and 4 from J; bases not matched to a gene: 15. The chain's CDR3 is CASRKGGGGTGSTEAFF. CDR3 nucleotide sequence: TGTGCCAGCAGAAAAGGTGGGGGGGGGACAGGGAGCACTGAAGCTTTCTTT.

The chain recombines TRBV7-9 with TRBJ1-4; D not certain. The CDR3 contains 14 residues. The V gene's germline CDR1 is SEHNR and CDR2 FQNEAQ (reference sequence). Trimming took 1 base from V and 7 from J, leaving 10 bases between them. This CDR3 reads CASSLERTSEKLFF. For the CDR3, the DNA is TGTGCCAGCAGCTTAGAACGAACGAGTGAAAAACTGTTTTTT.

Only a few counts were recorded for this clone. The same CDR3 arises from other DNA sequences in this sample as well. The chain has TRBV27 and TRBJ2-1, with 9 bases lining up with TRBD1. Looked up from germline, CDR1 is MNHEY and CDR2 is SMNVEV (reference sequence). V lost 2 bases and J lost 2; bases outside the gene matches: 4. This CDR3 is built from 16 residues. The CDR3 reads CASSLKGTGTYNEQFF. Written as DNA, the CDR3 is TGTGCCAGCAGTTTAAAGGGGACAGGGACCTACAATGAGCAGTTCTTC.

The CDR3, as DNA: TGTGCCAGCAGCTTGAGGACGTCTAGCGGGTACTTC. Translated: CASSLRTSSGYF. J is TRBJ2-5 and V is TRBV5-6; 7 positions agree with TRBD2. The junction had 7 bases not matched to a gene; V was cut back by 1 base and J by 13 bases. The CDR3 contains 12 residues. CDR1 and CDR2 (germline): SGHDT, YYEEEE.

The V call is TRBV2, the J call TRBJ2-3, with 8 nucleotides matching TRBD1. CDR3 length: 15 amino acids. Germline V gene sequence: CDR1 SNHLY, CDR2 FYNNEI. With V trimmed by 5 bases and J by 2 bases, 6 bases remained unmatched. CDR3 in DNA: TGTGCCAGCAGTCCCACAGGGGGATACACAGATACGCAGTATTTT. Its protein product is CASSPTGGYTDTQYF. Full variable domain (outside the CDR3, taken from reference TRBV2 and TRBJ2-3): EPEVTQTPSHQVTQMGQEVILRCVPISNHLYFYWYRQILGQKVEFLVSFYNNEISEKSEIFDDQFSVERPDGSNFTLKIRSTKLEDSAMYFCASSPTGGYTDTQYFGPGTRLTVL.

The chain couples TRBV5-1 to TRBJ2-7, with a tentative D call TRBD1 (6 bases). The CDR3 covers 17 residues. Between the trimmed V and J ends, which lost 1 base and 2 bases, there was a span of 19 bases. Germline assignment: CDR1 SGHRS and CDR2 YFSETQ. For the CDR3, the DNA is TGCGCCAGCAGCTTGTTCTCAGGGGTAGGCACCCCCTACGAGCAGTACTTC. This codes for CASSLFSGVGTPYEQYF.

In the case of this clone: Relative to the germline gene, one junction end is altered; a read error may explain this. The genes are TRBV7-7 and TRBJ2-5; 7 nucleotides agree with TRBD1. Germline V CDR1 and CDR2: SSHAT, FNYEAQ (reference sequence). This CDR3 is built from 13 residues. CDR3 in DNA: TGTGCTAGCAGCCGGGACAGTGAAGAGACCCAGTACTTC. Translation gives CASSRDSEETQYF.

The CDR3 loop reads CSVEGSDGDEQFF. DNA of the CDR3: TGCAGCGTTGAAGGGAGTGACGGGGATGAGCAGTTCTTC. This chain joins TRBV29-1 and TRBJ2-1; a weak D match, TRBD2 (5 bases). The germline gives CDR1 SQVTM, CDR2 ANQGSEA. The length of the CDR3 is 13 residues. V shed 1 base and J shed 8 bases, with 12 bases lying between them.